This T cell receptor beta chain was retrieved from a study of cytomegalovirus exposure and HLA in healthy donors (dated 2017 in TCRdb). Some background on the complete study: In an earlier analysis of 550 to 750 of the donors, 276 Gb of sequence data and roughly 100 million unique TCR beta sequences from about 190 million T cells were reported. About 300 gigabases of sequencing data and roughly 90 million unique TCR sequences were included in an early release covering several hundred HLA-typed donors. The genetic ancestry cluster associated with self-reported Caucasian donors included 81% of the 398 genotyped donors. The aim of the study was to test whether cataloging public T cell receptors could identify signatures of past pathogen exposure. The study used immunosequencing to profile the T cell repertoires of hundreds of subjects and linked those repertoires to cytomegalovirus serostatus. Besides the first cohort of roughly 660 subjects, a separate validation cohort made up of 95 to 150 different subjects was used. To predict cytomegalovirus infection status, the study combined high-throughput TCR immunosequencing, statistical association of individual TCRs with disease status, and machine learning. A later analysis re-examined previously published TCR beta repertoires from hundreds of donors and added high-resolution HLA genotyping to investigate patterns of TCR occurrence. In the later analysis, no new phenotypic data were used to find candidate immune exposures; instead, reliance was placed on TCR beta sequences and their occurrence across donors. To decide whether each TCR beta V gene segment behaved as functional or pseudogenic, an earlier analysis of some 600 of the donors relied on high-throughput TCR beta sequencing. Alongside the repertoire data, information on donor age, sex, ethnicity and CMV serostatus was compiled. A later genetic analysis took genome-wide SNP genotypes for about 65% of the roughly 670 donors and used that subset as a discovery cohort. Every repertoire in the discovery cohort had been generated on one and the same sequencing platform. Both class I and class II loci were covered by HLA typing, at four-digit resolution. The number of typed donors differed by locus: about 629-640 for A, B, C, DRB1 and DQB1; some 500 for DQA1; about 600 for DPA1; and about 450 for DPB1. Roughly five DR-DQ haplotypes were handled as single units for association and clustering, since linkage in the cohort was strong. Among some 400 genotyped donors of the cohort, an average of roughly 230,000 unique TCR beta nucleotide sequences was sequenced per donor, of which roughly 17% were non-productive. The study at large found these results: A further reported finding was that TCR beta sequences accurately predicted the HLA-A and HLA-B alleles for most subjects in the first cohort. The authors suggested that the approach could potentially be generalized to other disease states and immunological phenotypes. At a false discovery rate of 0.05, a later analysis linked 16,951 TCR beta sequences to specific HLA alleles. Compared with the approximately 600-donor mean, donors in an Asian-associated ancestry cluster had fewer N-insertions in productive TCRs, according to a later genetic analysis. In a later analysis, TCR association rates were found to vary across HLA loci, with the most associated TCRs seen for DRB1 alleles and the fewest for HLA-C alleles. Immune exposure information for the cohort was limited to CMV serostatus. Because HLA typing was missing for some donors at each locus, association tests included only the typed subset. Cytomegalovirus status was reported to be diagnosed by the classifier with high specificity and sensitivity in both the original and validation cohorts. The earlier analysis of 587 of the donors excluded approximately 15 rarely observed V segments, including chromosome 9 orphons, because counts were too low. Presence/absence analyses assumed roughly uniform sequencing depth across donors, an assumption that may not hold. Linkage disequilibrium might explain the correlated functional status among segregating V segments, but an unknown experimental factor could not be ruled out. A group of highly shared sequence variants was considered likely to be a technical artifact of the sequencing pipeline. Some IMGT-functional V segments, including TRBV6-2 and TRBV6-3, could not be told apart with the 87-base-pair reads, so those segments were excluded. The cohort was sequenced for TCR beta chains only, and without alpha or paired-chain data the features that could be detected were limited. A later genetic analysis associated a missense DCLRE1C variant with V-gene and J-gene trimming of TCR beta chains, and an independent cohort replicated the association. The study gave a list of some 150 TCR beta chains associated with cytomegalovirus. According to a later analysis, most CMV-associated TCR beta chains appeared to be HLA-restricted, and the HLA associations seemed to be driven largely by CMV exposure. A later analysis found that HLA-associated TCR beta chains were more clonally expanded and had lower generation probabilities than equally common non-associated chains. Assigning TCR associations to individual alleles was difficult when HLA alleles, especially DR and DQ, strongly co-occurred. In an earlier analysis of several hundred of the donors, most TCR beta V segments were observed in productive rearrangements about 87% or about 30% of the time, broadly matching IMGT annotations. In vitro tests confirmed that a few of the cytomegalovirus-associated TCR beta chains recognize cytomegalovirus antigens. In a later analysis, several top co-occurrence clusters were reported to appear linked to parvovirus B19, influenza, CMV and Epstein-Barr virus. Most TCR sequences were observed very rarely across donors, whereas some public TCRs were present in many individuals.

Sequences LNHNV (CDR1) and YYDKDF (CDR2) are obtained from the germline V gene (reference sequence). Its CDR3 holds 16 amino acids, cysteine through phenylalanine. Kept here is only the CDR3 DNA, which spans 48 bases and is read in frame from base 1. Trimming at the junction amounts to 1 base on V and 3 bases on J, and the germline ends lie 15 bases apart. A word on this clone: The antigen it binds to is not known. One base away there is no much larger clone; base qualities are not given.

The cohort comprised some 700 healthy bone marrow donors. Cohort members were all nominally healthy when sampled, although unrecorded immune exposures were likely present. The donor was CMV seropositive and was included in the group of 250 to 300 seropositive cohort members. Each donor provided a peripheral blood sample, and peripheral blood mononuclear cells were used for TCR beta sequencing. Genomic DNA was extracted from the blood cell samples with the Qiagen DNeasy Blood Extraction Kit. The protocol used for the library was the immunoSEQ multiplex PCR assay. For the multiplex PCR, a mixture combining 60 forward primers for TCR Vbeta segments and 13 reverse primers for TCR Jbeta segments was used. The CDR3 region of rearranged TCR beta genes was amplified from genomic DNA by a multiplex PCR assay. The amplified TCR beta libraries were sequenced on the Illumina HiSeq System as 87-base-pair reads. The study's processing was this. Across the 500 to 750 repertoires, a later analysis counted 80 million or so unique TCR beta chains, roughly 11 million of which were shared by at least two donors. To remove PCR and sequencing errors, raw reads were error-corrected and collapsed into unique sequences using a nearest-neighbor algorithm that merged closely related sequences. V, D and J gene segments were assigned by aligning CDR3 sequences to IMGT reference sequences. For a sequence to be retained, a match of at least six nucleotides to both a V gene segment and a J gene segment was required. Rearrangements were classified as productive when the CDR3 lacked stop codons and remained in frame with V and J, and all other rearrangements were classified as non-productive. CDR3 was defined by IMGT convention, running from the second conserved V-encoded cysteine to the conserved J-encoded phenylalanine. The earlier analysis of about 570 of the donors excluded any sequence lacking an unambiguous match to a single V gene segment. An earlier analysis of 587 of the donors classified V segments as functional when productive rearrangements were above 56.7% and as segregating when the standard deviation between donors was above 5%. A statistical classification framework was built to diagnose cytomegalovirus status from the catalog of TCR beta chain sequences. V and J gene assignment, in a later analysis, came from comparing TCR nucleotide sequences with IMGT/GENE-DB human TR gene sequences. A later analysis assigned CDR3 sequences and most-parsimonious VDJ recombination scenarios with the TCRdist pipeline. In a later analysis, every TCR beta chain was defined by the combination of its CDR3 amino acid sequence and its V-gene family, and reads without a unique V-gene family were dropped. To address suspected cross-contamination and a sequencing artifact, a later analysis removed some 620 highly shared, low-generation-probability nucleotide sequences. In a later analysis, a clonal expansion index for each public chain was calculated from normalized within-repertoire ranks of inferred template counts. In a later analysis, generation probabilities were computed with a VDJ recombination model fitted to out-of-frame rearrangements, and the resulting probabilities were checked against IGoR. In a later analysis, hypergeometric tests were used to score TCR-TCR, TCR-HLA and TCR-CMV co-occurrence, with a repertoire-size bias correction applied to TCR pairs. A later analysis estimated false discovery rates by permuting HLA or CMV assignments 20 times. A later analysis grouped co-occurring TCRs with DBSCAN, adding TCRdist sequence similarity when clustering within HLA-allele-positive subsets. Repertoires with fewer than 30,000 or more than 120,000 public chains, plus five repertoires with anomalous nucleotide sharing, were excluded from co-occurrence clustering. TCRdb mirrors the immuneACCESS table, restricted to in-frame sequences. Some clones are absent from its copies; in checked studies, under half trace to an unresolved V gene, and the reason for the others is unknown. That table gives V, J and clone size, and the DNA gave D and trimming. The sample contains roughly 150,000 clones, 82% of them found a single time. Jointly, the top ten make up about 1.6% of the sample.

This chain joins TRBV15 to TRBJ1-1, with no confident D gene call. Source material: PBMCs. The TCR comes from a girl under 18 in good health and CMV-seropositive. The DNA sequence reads TGTGCCACCAGCAGAGCACCCACAGCTCTATACACTGAAGCTTTCTTT. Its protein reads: CATSRAPTALYTEAFF.